This T cell receptor (beta chain) was retrieved from a study of tumor and adjacent non-tumor tissue in lung cancer. General study results and limits: Higher tumor TCR diversity was associated with shorter survival.

TCRbeta libraries were built with three rounds of nested PCR, modified from ARM-PCR. TCRdb redid the calling of the multiplex PCR reads with MiXCR, one entry per CDR3 protein. This table holds 98,000 or so distinct CDR3 sequences, 75% to 90% found once. Regarding this clonotype: Antigen specificity is unknown. Because the CDR3 is missing its conserved closing phenylalanine or tryptophan, this is likely a read error. The limits of the CDR3 on the DNA are not certain, so only TCRdb's listed CDR3 is given.

This sample's RNA came from whole unsorted tissue. The normal lung tissue was taken more than 3 cm from the tumor edge. Sequences were obtained from distant non-tumor lung tissue. The clonotype comes from a man aged 55 to 70 with small cell lung cancer.

The CDR3 is CASSLGSLGDTHYL. The V gene is TRBV12-3 or TRBV12-4, the J gene TRBJ2-3. From its first to its last residue, the CDR3 has 14 amino acids.